Below, 5 T cell receptor beta chains from the same sample are listed, as sequenced in a study of blood T cells in healthy people across ages. A second 7 to 11 cycle PCR used barcoded and J-beta primers. TCRdb recomputed calls from the 5' RACE reads with MiXCR, one row per CDR3 protein. There are fewer than 2 million distinct CDR3 sequences in the sample; about two fifths occur only once, and roughly 23% lies in the top ten. The source material was blood. The receptor set was obtained from a human donor in good health.

This clonotype was counted between two and nine times. The chain combines TRBV7-2 with TRBJ2-1; D is unclear. This CDR3 comprises 12 residues. V was pared by 6 bases and J by 10 bases, with 13 bases between. The germline V gene has CDR1 SGHTA and CDR2 FQGNSA. The CDR3 DNA sequence: TGTGCCAGCAGTCGAGACGGGTGGGAGCAGTTCTTC. Residues: CASSRDGWEQFF.

This clonotype was counted a few times. The gene calls are TRBV12-3 or TRBV12-4 and TRBJ2-5; no firm D call. Trimming removed 4 bases at V and 7 bases at J, with 10 bases between. The CDR3 sequence is 12 residues long. The CDR3, as DNA: TGTGCCAGCAGTTGGGAAAGTAGGACCCAGTACTTC. Protein: CASSWESRTQYF.

To note about this clonotype: Germline and junction disagree at one end, which may indicate a read error. V is TRBV7-8 and J is TRBJ2-5; D uncertain. The germline CDR1 and CDR2 sequences are SGHVS and FQNEAQ. The CDR3 covers 16 residues. CDR3 DNA: TGTGTCAGCAGCTTAGGGCCAGGAGCCGCCTACAATGAGCAGTACTTC. This sequence encodes CVSSLGPGAAYNEQYF.

This clonotype was counted between two and nine times. The rearrangement links TRBV4-3 to TRBJ1-1; possible D gene TRBD1, 5 bases. This CDR3 is built from 14 residues. Germline CDR1 reads LGHNA; CDR2 reads YSLEER. The V end was cut by 0 bases, the J end by 6 bases, with 11 bases between. This chain's CDR3 is CASSQDPGRPEAFF. The DNA for the CDR3 is TGCGCCAGCAGCCAAGATCCGGGGCGCCCTGAAGCTTTCTTT.

The gene calls are TRBV7-2 and TRBJ2-7, with a weak D call TRBD2 (6 bases). The CDR3 has 15 residues. V was shortened by 2 bases and J by 3 bases, with 14 bases between the two germline ends. The germline V gene has CDR1 SGHTA and CDR2 FQGNSA. CDR3 amino acids: CASSLHPTEGYEQYF. CDR3 DNA: TGTGCCAGCAGCTTACACCCGACGGAGGGCTACGAGCAGTACTTC.